These T cell receptor beta chains were read from a single sample in a study of read filtering for tumor transcriptome and immune sequencing. TCRdb passed the reads through MiXCR, listing each CDR3 protein once. The table shows around 33,000 distinct CDR3 sequences, with approximately 18% occurring only once. Sequencing was performed on a population of CD138-negative cells sorted from bone marrow. These receptors came from a donor at least 40 years old with multiple myeloma. CDR3s include the opening cysteine and the closing phenylalanine or tryptophan. The D gene is left open where the match is weak. Size is omitted from some rows. Given values are once, few, many or a class for expanded clones.

TRBJ2-2 | 15 | few | TRBV20-1 | . | TGCAGTGCCCGGGCCTTTGAGTTGGACACCGGGGAGCTGTTTTTT | CSARAFELDTGELFF
TRBJ1-5 | 13 | . | TRBV18 | . | TGTGCCAGCTCACCTCTAAGGGGTCAGCCCCAGCATTTT | CASSPLRGQPQHF
TRBJ1-1 | 14 | many | TRBV2 | . | TGTGCCAGCAGTGTACAGGGCTGGGACACTGAAGCTTTCTTT | CASSVQGWDTEAFF
TRBJ2-3 | 16 | few | TRBV6-1 | . | TGTGCCAGCAGTGAAGTCGGGGGCACCATATTGGATACGCAGTATTTT | CASSEVGGTILDTQYF
TRBJ2-5 | 15 | many | TRBV4-1 | . | TGCGCCAGCAGCCAAACGGTCGCGGGGGCAGAGACCCAGTACTTC | CASSQTVAGAETQYF
TRBJ2-3 | 16 | many | TRBV20-1 | TRBD2 | TGCAGTGCTATACTAGCGGGGGGTTCTGGCACAGATACGCAGTATTTT | CSAILAGGSGTDTQYF
TRBJ2-5 | 16 | . | TRBV20-1 | . | TGCAGTGCTAGTGATTTAGCAGGGGGGCCGGGAGAGACCCAGTACTTC | CSASDLAGGPGETQYF
TRBJ2-3 | 14 | many | TRBV10-2 | . | TGCGCCAGCAGGAGGGGACCCGACACAGATACGCAGTATTTT | CASRRGPDTDTQYF
TRBJ2-7 | 16 | once | TRBV5-1 | . | TGCGCCAGCAGCCCCACTCCAGGACGTGGGGCCTACGAGCAGTACTTC | CASSPTPGRGAYEQYF
TRBJ2-2 | 15 | many | TRBV12-3/TRBV12-4 | . | TGTGCCAGCAGTTTAGAGAGTCGAGCAACCGGGGAGCTGTTTTTT | CASSLESRATGELFF
TRBJ2-1 | 15 | many | TRBV19 | TRBD2 | TGTGCCAGTAGACCTATAGCGGGACCGAACAATGAGCAGTTCTTC | CASRPIAGPNNEQFF
TRBJ1-1 | 12 | . | TRBV5-4 | . | TGTGCCAGCAGCTTTGCTGGAACTGAAGCTTTCTTT | CASSFAGTEAFF
TRBJ2-5 | 18 | . | TRBV7-9 | TRBD1 | TGTGCCAGCAGCTTAGTCATTGCTGGAGGGACAGGCCAAGAGACCCAGTACTTC | CASSLVIAGGTGQETQYF
TRBJ2-3 | 13 | many | TRBV11-1 | TRBD2 | TGTGCCGGACGCTCCGGGGGGACAGATACGCAGTATTTT | CAGRSGGTDTQYF
TRBJ2-3 | 14 | many | TRBV20-1 | TRBD2 | TGCAGTGCTAGGGGTGGCGGGAGGGCCTCTACGCAGTATTTT | CSARGGGRASTQYF
TRBJ2-4 | 15 | few | TRBV19 | TRBD2 | TGTGCCAGTAGTATGGGACTAGCTGCCAAAAACATTCAGTACTTC | CASSMGLAAKNIQYF
TRBJ2-1 | 12 | few | TRBV20-1 | . | TGCAGTGCTAGAGGTGGTTTCGATGAGCAGTTCTTC | CSARGGFDEQFF
TRBJ1-1 | 12 | many | TRBV24-1 | TRBD1 | TGTGCCACCCAAAGGACAGGCGAAAAAGCTTTCTTT | CATQRTGEKAFF
TRBJ2-7 | 12 | many | TRBV5-1 | . | TGCGCCAGCAGCTTAGGGACGGACGAGCAGTACTTC | CASSLGTDEQYF
TRBJ2-7 | 14 | few | TRBV19 | TRBD1 | TGTGCCAGTAGTGCCCACGGGACAGCATACGAGCAGTACTTC | CASSAHGTAYEQYF
TRBJ1-1 | 13 | many | TRBV4-2 | . | TGTGCCAGCAGCCAAGTACTGAACACTGAAGCTTTCTTT | CASSQVLNTEAFF
TRBJ2-3 | 17 | many | TRBV5-1 | TRBD2 | TGCGCCAGCAGCTTGGGGTCCGGAGCGGGGGTCACAGATACGCAGTATTTT | CASSLGSGAGVTDTQYF
TRBJ2-1 | 17 | . | TRBV9 | . | TGTGCCAGCAGCGTAAACGTTCGTGGGGGCGAGAGGAATGAGCAGTTCTTC | CASSVNVRGGERNEQFF
TRBJ1-6 | 16 | many | TRBV18 | TRBD1 | TGTGCCAGCTCACCTCAGGGGGATGTATATAATTCACCCCTCCACTTT | CASSPQGDVYNSPLHF
TRBJ2-5 | 18 | . | TRBV5-1 | TRBD1 | TGCGCCAGCAGCTTTGCACCTATTGGGACAGGGCTACAAGAGACCCAGTACTTC | CASSFAPIGTGLQETQYF
TRBJ2-4 | 14 | many | TRBV20-1 | . | TGCAGTGCTGGGACCGGGACAGCCAAAAACATTCAGTACTTC | CSAGTGTAKNIQYF
TRBJ2-5 | 15 | many | TRBV10-3 | . | TGTGCCATCAGTGAGCCACTAGGTGGCCAAGAGACCCAGTACTTC | CAISEPLGGQETQYF
TRBJ1-4 | 14 | medium-sized | TRBV27 | TRBD1 | TGTGCCAGCAGTAGGTACAGGGGAGGTGAAAAACTGTTTTTT | CASSRYRGGEKLFF
TRBJ1-2 | 15 | many | TRBV6-1 | TRBD1 | TGTGCCAGCAGTGATGGACAGGGGGCTAACTATGGCTACACCTTC | CASSDGQGANYGYTF
TRBJ1-1 | 14 | . | TRBV19 | . | TGTGCCAGTAGGCAGGACCCTAGGGGGACTGAAGCTTTCTTT | CASRQDPRGTEAFF
TRBJ2-2 | 13 | many | TRBV27 | . | TGTGCCAGCAGCGTGGTGAACACCGGGGAGCTGTTTTTT | CASSVVNTGELFF
TRBJ2-5 | 16 | many | TRBV7-6 | TRBD2 | TGTGCCAGCAGGTTTTCTAGCGGGGGCTTTCAAGAGACCCAGTACTTC | CASRFSSGGFQETQYF
TRBJ1-3 | 15 | . | TRBV7-9 | TRBD1 | TGTGCCAGCGACAGGGGCTTAAGCTCTGGAAACACCATATATTTT | CASDRGLSSGNTIYF
TRBJ1-4 | 15 | many | TRBV3-1 | . | TGTGCCAGCAGTCCCTCCGGGACGCCGCGTGAAAAACTGTTTTTT | CASSPSGTPREKLFF
TRBJ2-7 | 17 | medium-sized | TRBV14 | TRBD1 | TGTGCCAGCAGCCCGACCATCCTCTTCGGGACAGTCTACGAGCAGTACTTC | CASSPTILFGTVYEQYF
TRBJ1-5 | 15 | many | TRBV6-2/TRBV6-3 | . | TGTGCCAGCAGTTACTTCAAGGGAGGCGGTCAGCCCCAGCATTTT | CASSYFKGGGQPQHF
TRBJ2-3 | 12 | many | TRBV11-2 | . | TGTGCCAGCAGCCCGGGGTCCGATACGCAGTATTTT | CASSPGSDTQYF
TRBJ2-7 | 14 | many | TRBV7-9 | TRBD2 | TGTGCCAGCAGCTTAGGAGCGGGAGGCAACGAGCAGTACTTC | CASSLGAGGNEQYF
TRBJ2-3 | 18 | . | TRBV24-1 | TRBD2 | TGTGCCACCAGTGACTCCCTGACTGGCGGGGGGCCCTCAGATATGCAGTATTTT | CATSDSLTGGGPSDMQYF
TRBJ2-3 | 16 | few | TRBV29-1 | . | TGCAGCGTTGAAGATCGGGCAGGGGATAGCACAGATACGCAGTATTTT | CSVEDRAGDSTDTQYF
TRBJ2-4 | 15 | . | TRBV11-2 | . | TGCTCCAGCAGCTTAGATCGAGTGGCGGCTCACATTCAGTACTTC | CSSSLDRVAAHIQYF
TRBJ2-3 | 13 | many | TRBV7-2 | . | TGTGCCAGCAGCTTAGAAGGCACAGATACGCAGTATTTT | CASSLEGTDTQYF
TRBJ2-1 | 14 | many | TRBV28 | TRBD1 | TGTGCCAGCAGCACCCGGACAGGGCGGAATGAGCAGTTCTTC | CASSTRTGRNEQFF
TRBJ1-4 | 13 | . | TRBV4-2 | . | TGTGCCAGCAGCCAAGGGACTGGGGAAAAACTGTTTTTT | CASSQGTGEKLFF
TRBJ2-1 | 12 | many | TRBV28 | . | TGTGCCAGCAGTTTGACTGTGAATGAGCAGTTCTTC | CASSLTVNEQFF
TRBJ2-3 | 16 | many | TRBV5-4 | . | TGTGCCAGCAGCTTGTCAGGTCTCCACAACACAGATACGCAGTATTTT | CASSLSGLHNTDTQYF
TRBJ2-7 | 14 | . | TRBV28 | . | TGTGCCAGCAGTCAGCCACTCACAGGGTACGAGCAGTACTTC | CASSQPLTGYEQYF
TRBJ1-4 | 14 | few | TRBV12-3/TRBV12-4 | TRBD1 | TGTGCCAGCAGTTTATTGGCACAGGGGGCAAGGCTGTTTTTT | CASSLLAQGARLFF
TRBJ2-7 | 14 | many | TRBV28 | . | TGTGCCAGCAGTTTCACAGGGTTCTCCTACGAGCAGTACTTC | CASSFTGFSYEQYF
TRBJ2-7 | 14 | many | TRBV13 | . | TGTGCCAGCAAGTATGAACAGAGCTCCTACGAGCAGTACTTC | CASKYEQSSYEQYF
TRBJ1-2 | 16 | many | TRBV3-1 | TRBD1 | TGTGCCAGCAGCCAAGTGAACAGGGGGGACAACTATGGCTACACCTTC | CASSQVNRGDNYGYTF
TRBJ2-3 | 16 | many | TRBV5-1 | TRBD2 | TGCGCCAGCCAGGTACGGGAGGGCCGTGGCACAGATACGCAGTATTTT | CASQVREGRGTDTQYF
TRBJ1-1 | 16 | many | TRBV25-1 | TRBD1 | TGTGCCAGCAGTCAGACCTACAGGGGAACGAACACTGAAGCTTTCTTT | CASSQTYRGTNTEAFF
TRBJ2-1 | 13 | . | TRBV7-9 | . | TGTGCCAGCAGCTTAGGGCCAAACAATGATCAGTTCTTC | CASSLGPNNDQFF
TRBJ2-3 | 13 | many | TRBV29-1 | . | TGCAGCGCCCTGCCGGGGGAGACAGATACGCAGTATTTT | CSALPGETDTQYF